The table lists the clone carrying this T cell receptor beta chain with a count of one. Its antigen remains unknown. These data come from a study of OX40 agonist ivuxolimab in advanced cancers. Study overall: Three patients responded partially, comprising one with hepatocellular carcinoma and two with cutaneous melanoma. Broader study findings: Certain nonresponding patients likewise had low normalized T-cell clonal expansion. In the 0.1 to 3.0 mg/kg range, CD4+ and CD8+ blood T cells had expanded clonally by week 6.

The CDR3 consists of 12 residues. CDR1 is MDHEN and CDR2 is SYDVKM in the germline V gene. Between the trimmed V and J ends, which lost 5 bases and 5 bases, there was a span of 9 bases. Profiled with immunoSEQ multiplex PCR; TCRdb holds only in-frame clones, not every one. The table includes about 81,000 clones, approximately 90% detected once. Sequenced material: CD4+ or CD8+ T cells sorted from blood, taken in a trial of the OX40 agonist ivuxolimab. This chain joins TRBV28 and TRBJ1-1, with a weak D call TRBD1 (5 bases). The origin of this receptor is an adult with an advanced solid tumor such as melanoma, head and neck, liver or kidney cancer. The CDR3 DNA is TGTGCCAGCAGTGCGGGGGGGACTGAAGCTTTCTTT. Amino acids: CASSAGGTEAFF.